This T cell receptor (beta chain) stems from a study of vaccination effects on CD4 cells after COVID-19. About the study: Antigen-specific CD4+ T cells were expanded with viral peptide pools in the ViraFEST assay before sequencing.

A 10-day culture period preceded the isolation of CD4+ T cells. Half of the medium was exchanged for IL-2 medium on both days 3 and 7. As concerns this clone: The target antigen is unknown.

In germline, CDR1 is LNHDA, CDR2 SQIVND (reference sequence). This CDR3 spans 14 amino acids. V was clipped by 8 bases and J by 4 bases; unmatched bases: 9. Using immunoSEQ multiplex PCR, the repertoire was profiled, and TCRdb retains in-frame clones only, with some absent. The table has tens of thousands of clones, 65% seen once. Findings of the study overall: In the late period after vaccination, infection- and vaccine-induced clones contracted markedly.

This specimen was CD4+ T cells from PBMCs cultured without peptide, taken before COVID-19 vaccination. The chain recombines TRBV19 with TRBJ2-3; TRBD2 agrees at 7 bases. This sequence was found in a human donor who received a COVID-19 vaccine. The DNA for the CDR3 is TGTGCCAGTTGTAGGACTAGAGGAGCAGATACGCAGTATTTT. It translates to CASCRTRGADTQYF.